The clone carrying this T cell receptor beta chain came up a few times. What it recognizes is unknown. The entry originates in a study of beta chain features in type 1 diabetes. Every participating donor gave one draw, a heparinised blood sample averaging roughly 100 mL. Trimming removed 9 bases from V and 0 bases from J, with 14 bases in between. The germline V gene has CDR1 MNHEY and CDR2 SVGAGI. This CDR3 has 14 residues. General study results and limits: All four CD4+ subsets from Type 1 diabetes patients carried moderately but significantly shorter TCRB CDR3s.

The investigators reverse transcribed all of the isolated RNA, so they sequenced expressed TCRB transcripts. The method was immunoSEQ multiplex PCR; TCRdb's version includes in-frame clones alone and lacks a portion of them. The sample holds around 400,000 clones; 10% to 15% are singletons and the top ten take roughly 0.017%. Sequenced material: naive CD4+ T cells from blood. The chain employs TRBV6-5 and TRBJ1-1; maybe TRBD1 (6 bases). The source of this sequence is a man between 18 and 35 years old in good health. As DNA, the CDR3 is TGTGCCAGTATCGGACAGAACCTGAACACTGAAGCTTTCTTT. Protein sequence: CASIGQNLNTEAFF.